A selection of T cell receptor beta chains follows, all from one sample in a study of long-term antiretroviral therapy in people with HIV. Sequencing was performed with immunoSEQ multiplex PCR; in TCRdb, only in-frame clones are kept and a portion is missing. The sample has about 27,000 clones; about four fifths are singletons. Sequences were derived from unsorted PBMCs, sampled 3 years after starting antiretroviral therapy. These receptors originate from a man in his forties with HIV. The CDR3 runs from the conserved cysteine through the conserved F or W. D genes are given only for firm matches. Clone size appears in some rows only: once, few, many, or a class for an expanded clone.

DNA: TGTGCCAGCAGCCGGACTAACCCTGGAACCCAGTACTTC; CDR3: CASSRTNPGTQYF; V: TRBV28; size: .; length: 13; J: TRBJ2-5; D: .
DNA: TGTGCCAGCAGCCCCAACCACAGGGTCAACACTGAAGCTTTCTTT; CDR3: CASSPNHRVNTEAFF; V: TRBV13; size: .; length: 15; J: TRBJ1-1; D: .
DNA: TGTGCCAGTAGTAGAAGGGGCGGGACACAGAGTCCGAATGAAAAACTGTTTTTT; CDR3: CASSRRGGTQSPNEKLFF; V: TRBV19; size: .; length: 18; J: TRBJ1-4; D: .
DNA: TGCGCCAGCAGCCAAGTCTTGACTTACAATGAGCAGTTCTTC; CDR3: CASSQVLTYNEQFF; V: TRBV4-3; size: .; length: 14; J: TRBJ2-1; D: .
DNA: TGTGCCAGCAGCCGGACAGGGGGCGGCTCTGAAGCTTTCTTT; CDR3: CASSRTGGGSEAFF; V: TRBV6-5; size: .; length: 14; J: TRBJ1-1; D: TRBD1
DNA: TGTGCCAGCAGTGAACCCAGCGGGAGGGGGTTGGATGAGCAGTTCTTC; CDR3: CASSEPSGRGLDEQFF; V: TRBV6-1; size: .; length: 16; J: TRBJ2-1; D: TRBD2
DNA: TGTGCCAGCAGCCCTCAATTCACCGGGGAGCTGTTTTTT; CDR3: CASSPQFTGELFF; V: TRBV7-2; size: .; length: 13; J: TRBJ2-2; D: .
DNA: TGTGCCAGCAGTTTAACAGGTTCCTACGAGCAGTACTTC; CDR3: CASSLTGSYEQYF; V: TRBV27; size: .; length: 13; J: TRBJ2-7; D: .
DNA: TGCGCCAGCAGCTTGGCTTCCGGCAGGGCAGGCGAGCAGTACTTC; CDR3: CASSLASGRAGEQYF; V: TRBV5-1; size: .; length: 15; J: TRBJ2-7; D: .
DNA: TGTGCCAGCAGCTTGGGTTCAGGGAGGGAAGCTTTCTTT; CDR3: CASSLGSGREAFF; V: TRBV5-6; size: .; length: 13; J: TRBJ1-1; D: .
DNA: TGTGCCAGCAGCAGAGGGTCCGGGGGAAACTATGGCTACACCTTC; CDR3: CASSRGSGGNYGYTF; V: TRBV7-6; size: .; length: 15; J: TRBJ1-2; D: .
DNA: TGTGCCAGCAGTTACTCGGCAGGGGGGTTGAATGAGCAGTTCTTC; CDR3: CASSYSAGGLNEQFF; V: TRBV6-5; size: .; length: 15; J: TRBJ2-1; D: .
DNA: TGTGCCAGCAGCGCACAGGACTCTGGAAACACCATATATTTT; CDR3: CASSAQDSGNTIYF; V: TRBV9; size: once; length: 14; J: TRBJ1-3; D: .
DNA: TGTGCCAGCAGCGTAGTCGGGGGGTTCGATATGAACACTGAAGCTTTCTTT; CDR3: CASSVVGGFDMNTEAFF; V: TRBV9; size: .; length: 17; J: TRBJ1-1; D: .
DNA: TGCGCCAGCAGTGAGAGGTCGGGGGGCCTGAACACTGAAGCTTTCTTT; CDR3: CASSERSGGLNTEAFF; V: TRBV10-1; size: .; length: 16; J: TRBJ1-1; D: .
DNA: TGTGCCAGCAGCTTAGGGGCCCCAGTCACCGGGGAGCTGTTTTTT; CDR3: CASSLGAPVTGELFF; V: TRBV11-1; size: .; length: 15; J: TRBJ2-2; D: .
DNA: TGTGCCATCAGGGCGGACAGTAGCACAGATACGCAGTATTTT; CDR3: CAIRADSSTDTQYF; V: TRBV10-3; size: .; length: 14; J: TRBJ2-3; D: .
DNA: TGTGCCATCAGTGAGGGGGGGACATTAGTTGGCGAGCAGTACTTC; CDR3: CAISEGGTLVGEQYF; V: TRBV10-3; size: few; length: 15; J: TRBJ2-7; D: .
DNA: TGTGCCAGCAGTTTCTCGACAGGGGGCAATGAGCAGTTCTTC; CDR3: CASSFSTGGNEQFF; V: TRBV27; size: .; length: 14; J: TRBJ2-1; D: TRBD1
DNA: TGTGCCAGCAGCGCGACAGGAGAAGGGGACACTGAAGCTTTCTTT; CDR3: CASSATGEGDTEAFF; V: TRBV7-3; size: .; length: 15; J: TRBJ1-1; D: .